A selection of T cell receptor beta chains follows, all from one sample in a study of CXCR3-negative and CXCR3-positive naive CD8 T cells. TCRdb re-called the 5' RACE reads; every CDR3 protein appears as one record, without DNA. Recorded for this sample: tens of thousands of distinct CDR3 sequences. The sequenced sample was naive CXCR3- CD8+ T cells from blood. These receptors came from a human donor in good health. Some clones in this sample may be carry-over from other donors' samples. Both conserved end residues are part of each CDR3. The order of the fields is V gene, J gene, CDR3 protein.

TRBV7-9,TRBJ2-1,CASSFSDGYEQFF
TRBV4-2,TRBJ2-7,CASSQEWDRDPLSYEQYF
TRBV24-1,TRBJ1-5,CATSDRDNGQPQHF
TRBV7-8,TRBJ2-7,CASSLGQGAEQYF
TRBV9,TRBJ2-1,CASSVGTGDVEQFF
TRBV7-9,TRBJ2-1,CASSLEGYYNEQFF
TRBV2,TRBJ2-7,CASSSPGLSYEQYF
TRBV2,TRBJ1-6,CASGVSYNSPLHF
TRBV3-1,TRBJ2-7,CASSQPTSGRLYEQYF
TRBV18,TRBJ2-3,CASSPEDTQYF
TRBV11-2,TRBJ1-6,CASSNPRQGFLTPLHF
TRBV28,TRBJ2-7,CASSLYRGNYEQYF